This T cell receptor beta chain was profiled in a study of shared clonotypes between healthy human individuals. Across the study: Donors had three CD4 naive, three CD4 memory, two CD8 naive and one CD8 memory plate apiece.

Positively selected for CCR7, the CD45RO-negative cells used as naive CD8 cells excluded terminally differentiated effector memory CD45RA+ cells. V was shortened by 3 bases and J by 9 bases, with 11 bases between the two germline ends. The germline CDR1 and CDR2 sequences are KGHSH and LQKENI. The CDR3 extends over 13 amino acids. Several immunoSEQ plates received, in even portions, the genomic DNA of each subset. Assay: immunoSEQ multiplex PCR; the TCRdb copy retains only in-frame clones and omits some. The data contain about 700,000 clones, around 90% of them singletons. The chain is built from TRBV18 and TRBJ2-2; D gene ambiguous. This TCR derives from a man aged 25-40 years in good health. Input material: naive CD8+ T cells sorted from blood. In DNA form, the CDR3 reads TGTGCCAGCTCACCGGGTCTCGACCGGGAGCTGTTTTTT. Translated: CASSPGLDRELFF.